These 26 T cell receptor beta chains came from one sample sequenced in a study of identical twins. TCRdb redid the calling of the 5' RACE reads with MiXCR, one entry per CDR3 protein. The sample yields 300,000 to 350,000 distinct CDR3 sequences, approximately 13% seen once. The same sample was also studied in work on yellow fever vaccine responses in identical twins.

Material for sequencing was CD8+ T cells sorted from blood. All receptors derive from a woman younger than 35 in good health.

V gene TRBV7-9 combines with J gene TRBJ2-2; D is ambiguous. V was trimmed by 5 bases and J by 1 base, leaving 11 bases between them. The length of the CDR3 is 15 residues. CDR1 and CDR2 from the germline V gene are SEHNR and FQNEAQ (reference sequence). The CDR3 DNA sequence: TGTGCCAGCAGCCAACCCTCCCAGAACACCGGGGAGCTGTTTTTT. This codes for CASSQPSQNTGELFF.

The genes are TRBV7-8 and TRBJ2-7; 8 bases fit TRBD2. Germline V lookup: CDR1 SGHVS, CDR2 FQNEAQ. The J segment lost 6 bases and the V segment lost 7 bases, leaving 8 bases of the junction unmatched. The CDR3 contains 13 residues. CDR3 protein: CASTPWAGGEQYF. CDR3 DNA sequence: TGTGCCAGCACCCCCTGGGCGGGAGGCGAGCAGTACTTC.

The chain combines TRBV6-1 with TRBJ1-1; no definite D call. Trimming shortened V by 10 bases and J by 0 bases, and 18 bases separated the two germline ends. This CDR3 contains 15 residues. Looked up from germline, CDR1 is MNHNS and CDR2 is SASEGT. The CDR3 here is CAIHLGQALNTEAFF. In nucleotides, the CDR3 is TGTGCCATACACTTAGGGCAGGCCTTGAACACTGAAGCTTTCTTT.

This clonotype occurred many times. V is TRBV11-2 and J is TRBJ2-3; D is unresolved. V was cut by 5 bases and J by 9 bases, with 9 bases left in between. This CDR3 has 11 residues. Looked up from germline, CDR1 is SGHAT and CDR2 is FQNNGV. Here the CDR3 reads CASSVRRTQYF. In DNA, the CDR3 is TGTGCCAGCAGCGTAAGAAGAACGCAGTATTTT. The whole variable domain, remainder taken from reference TRBV11-2 and TRBJ2-3, is EAGVAQSPRYKIIEKRQSVAFWCNPISGHATLYWYQQILGQGPKLLIQFQNNGVVDDSQLPKDRFSAERLKGVDSTLKIQPAKLEDSAVYLCASSVRRTQYFGPGTRLTVL.

The chain joins TRBV5-6 to TRBJ2-7; 7 nucleotides align to TRBD2. The CDR3 has 15 residues. From germline, CDR1 is SGHDT and CDR2 YYEEEE. The J segment lost 5 bases and the V segment lost 5 bases, leaving 13 bases of the junction unmatched. The CDR3 reads CASRRAGTAIHEQYV. CDR3 sequence (DNA): TGTGCCAGCAGACGAGCGGGGACGGCCATCCACGAGCAGTACGTC.

This clonotype was observed a few times. V gene TRBV7-9 combines with J gene TRBJ2-1; D is uncertain. Trimming removed 1 base at V and 4 bases at J, with 14 bases between. Per the germline V gene, CDR1 is SEHNR and CDR2 is FQNEAQ (reference sequence). This CDR3 region has 16 residues. The CDR3 sequence is CASSLVSWDPYNEQFF. The DNA for the CDR3 is TGTGCCAGCAGCTTAGTATCGTGGGATCCATACAATGAGCAGTTCTTC. Full variable domain (remainder filled in from reference TRBV7-9 and TRBJ2-1): DTGVSQNPRHKITKRGQNVTFRCDPISEHNRLYWYRQTLGQGPEFLTYFQNEAQLEKSRLLSDRFSAERPKGSFSTLEIQRTEQGDSAMYLCASSLVSWDPYNEQFFGPGTRLTVL.

This clonotype showed up just a few times. V usage is TRBV7-9 and J usage is TRBJ2-3, with TRBD1 identical over 12 bases. Looked up from germline, CDR1 is SEHNR and CDR2 is FQNEAQ (reference sequence). This CDR3 is 16 amino acids long. V trimming: 3 bases; J trimming: 6 bases; junction bases outside the gene matches: 7. The CDR3 sequence: CASSLAGTGGFDTQYF. The CDR3 coding sequence is TGTGCCAGCAGCTTGGCCGGGACAGGGGGCTTCGATACGCAGTATTTT.

V gene TRBV28 combines with J gene TRBJ2-1, with D perhaps given as TRBD1 or TRBD2 (6 bases each). With 3 bases removed from V and 0 bases from J, the gap between germline ends came to 12 bases. The CDR3 loop spans 16 amino acids. The germline V gene has CDR1 MDHEN and CDR2 SYDVKM. The CDR3 sequence: CASSLEGDYSYNEQFF. The CDR3 DNA follows: TGTGCCAGCAGTTTGGAGGGGGATTACTCCTACAATGAGCAGTTCTTC.

V gene TRBV7-6 combines with J gene TRBJ2-1; 10 nucleotides align to TRBD1. Germline V gene lookup returns CDR1 SGHVS and CDR2 FNYEAQ. This CDR3 is 16 amino acids long. V dropped 0 bases and J dropped 3; count of bases not matched to a gene: 2. CDR3 in DNA: TGTGCCAGCAGCTTAGCCGGGACAGGGGTCTACAATGAGCAGTTCTTC. It yields the protein CASSLAGTGVYNEQFF.

This clonotype was seen only a few times. J is TRBJ2-1 and V is TRBV20-1, with D maybe TRBD2 (6 bases). Trimming took 6 bases from V and 3 from J, leaving 15 bases between them. Germline CDR1 reads DFQATT; CDR2 reads SNEGSKA (reference sequence). CDR3 length: 14 amino acids. CDR3 amino acids: CSASSAGRYNEQFF. The CDR3 DNA reads as TGCAGTGCCAGTTCGGCGGGGCGCTACAATGAGCAGTTCTTC.

This chain uses TRBV6-1 with TRBJ1-1; no reliable D call. In germline, CDR1 is MNHNS, CDR2 SASEGT. Trimming took off 7 bases at V and 4 bases at J, with 19 bases between the two ends. This CDR3 is 15 amino acids long. The CDR3 DNA follows: TGTGCCAGCACTCGGATTCGGGTCCCGAGCACTGAAGCTTTCTTT. Its protein product is CASTRIRVPSTEAFF.

This clonotype was seen repeatedly, ten times or more. The chain employs TRBV6-4 and TRBJ2-1; D gene unclear. The CDR3 sequence is 14 residues long. V shed 0 bases and J shed 3 bases, with 6 bases lying between them. Germline CDR1 reads MRHNA; CDR2 reads SNTAGT. CDR3 protein: CASSDSVDYNEQFF. CDR3 in DNA: TGTGCCAGCAGTGACTCGGTAGACTACAATGAGCAGTTCTTC.

The sample holds many counts of this clonotype. V and J are TRBV11-2 and TRBJ2-1; possible D gene TRBD1, 6 bases. This CDR3 has 15 residues. Trimming cost V 5 bases and J 6 bases, with 17 bases left between them. Germline-derived CDR1 and CDR2 are SGHAT and FQNNGV. The CDR3 protein is CASSEGVLGGNEQFF. For the CDR3, the DNA is TGTGCCAGCAGCGAGGGAGTCTTAGGGGGCAATGAGCAGTTCTTC.

This clonotype was recorded at least ten times. The chain carries TRBV12-3 or TRBV12-4 and TRBJ1-1, with D unclear. Trimming pared 6 bases from V and 1 base from J, leaving 12 bases between. The CDR3 is 14 residues long. CDR3: CASRYRETNTEAFF. For the CDR3, the DNA is TGTGCCAGCAGGTATAGGGAGACGAACACTGAAGCTTTCTTT.

This clonotype was picked up a small number of times. The chain joins TRBV5-5 to TRBJ2-7; no definite D call. The CDR3 consists of 14 residues. The V and J ends lost 3 bases and 0 bases respectively, with 10 bases between them. Looked up from germline, CDR1 is SGHKS and CDR2 is YYEKEE (reference sequence). The DNA for the CDR3 is TGTGCCAGCAGCTCAGACATGAGCTCCTACGAGCAGTACTTC. Its translation: CASSSDMSSYEQYF.

The rearrangement links TRBV12-3 or TRBV12-4 to TRBJ2-3, with D maybe TRBD2 (5 bases). The CDR3 has 15 amino acids. V was pared by 5 bases and J by 5 bases, with 17 bases between. The CDR3 sequence is CASSAAVRALDTQYF. The CDR3 bases are TGTGCCAGCAGTGCCGCGGTGAGGGCCCTAGATACGCAGTATTTT.

This clonotype was seen only a few times. This chain links TRBV5-4 with TRBJ2-1; D not certain. This CDR3 is 12 amino acids long. V dropped 4 bases and J dropped 9 bases, with 11 bases sitting between them. The V gene's germline CDR1 is SGHNT and CDR2 YYREEE (reference sequence). CDR3 sequence (DNA): TGTGCCAGCAGCGCTGGATCTGGTGAGCAGTTCTTC. Its protein product is CASSAGSGEQFF.

The rearrangement joins TRBV6-1 to TRBJ2-7; the match to TRBD2 covers 10 bases. In germline, CDR1 is MNHNS, CDR2 SASEGT. Trimming removed 3 bases from V and 2 bases from J; junction bases left unmatched: 4. The CDR3 length is 15 residues. CDR3 amino acids: CASSERLAGAYEQYF. Written as DNA, the CDR3 is TGTGCCAGCAGTGAGAGACTAGCGGGCGCCTACGAGCAGTACTTC.

Only a few counts were recorded for this clonotype. The chain has TRBV28 and TRBJ2-3; 10 bases fit TRBD1. V was pared by 3 bases and J by 4 bases, with 4 bases of the junction left unmatched. Germline V lookup: CDR1 MDHEN, CDR2 SYDVKM. This CDR3 comprises 15 residues. This chain's CDR3 is CASSFMGQGPDTQYF. CDR3 nucleotides: TGTGCCAGCAGTTTCATGGGACAGGGGCCAGATACGCAGTATTTT.

The CDR3 here is CATSALGGLYNEQFF. The CDR3 bases are TGTGCCACCAGTGCCCTGGGGGGACTCTACAATGAGCAGTTCTTC. The V call is TRBV24-1, the J call TRBJ2-1; D is perhaps TRBD2 (6 bases). V lost 5 bases and J 3 bases, leaving 13 bases between the germline ends. CDR1 and CDR2 from the germline V gene are KGHDR and SFDVKD. CDR3 length: 15 amino acids.

This clonotype was counted ten times or more. One junction end disagrees with the germline gene, perhaps due to a read error. The chain carries TRBV4-2 and TRBJ2-2; possibly TRBD2 for D (6 bases). This CDR3 spans 17 amino acids. Per germline, CDR1 LGHNA and CDR2 YNFKEQ. In DNA form, the CDR3 reads TGTGCCAGCAGCGAAGAGGTGGGGGGACCAGGTGCCGGGGAGCTGTTTTTT. Encoded protein: CASSEEVGGPGAGELFF.

V and J are TRBV28 and TRBJ2-2; TRBD1 agrees at 8 bases. Germline V gene sequence: CDR1 MDHEN, CDR2 SYDVKM. The CDR3 consists of 13 residues. V shed 5 bases and J 6 bases; nucleotides not matched to a gene: 2. The CDR3 sequence is CASSLQGAGELFF. CDR3 coding DNA: TGTGCCAGCAGTCTACAGGGGGCCGGGGAGCTGTTTTTT.

This clonotype was recorded a few times. The V and J genes are TRBV6-4 and TRBJ2-1, with a weak D call TRBD1 (6 bases). In germline, CDR1 is MRHNA, CDR2 SNTAGT. V lost 2 bases to trimming and J lost 1 base, with 9 bases between them. The CDR3 is made up of 15 amino acids. CDR3 amino acids: CASSDMDSSYNEQFF. CDR3 nucleotide sequence: TGTGCCAGCAGTGACATGGACAGTTCCTACAATGAGCAGTTCTTC.

The rearrangement joins TRBV5-6 to TRBJ2-7; 12 bases agree with TRBD2. This CDR3 region has 16 residues. V lost 4 bases, J lost 1 base, and 6 bases stayed unmatched. The germline CDR1 and CDR2 sequences are SGHDT and YYEEEE. The CDR3 region is CASSLGLAGKSYEQYF. The CDR3 region has the DNA TGTGCCAGCAGCCTGGGACTAGCGGGTAAATCCTACGAGCAGTACTTC. The complete variable domain, with remaining parts taken from reference TRBV5-6 and TRBJ2-7, reads DAGVTQSPTHLIKTRGQQVTLRCSPKSGHDTVSWYQQALGQGPQFIFQYYEEEERQRGNFPDRFSGHQFPNYSSELNVNALLLGDSALYLCASSLGLAGKSYEQYFGPGTRLTVT.

The V gene is TRBV27, the J gene TRBJ2-3, with D perhaps given as TRBD1 or TRBD2 (6 bases each). V dropped 2 bases and J dropped 6 bases, with 15 bases sitting between them. This CDR3 spans 15 amino acids. In germline, CDR1 is MNHEY, CDR2 SMNVEV (reference sequence). The CDR3 sequence: CASSLTGGLFDTQYF. CDR3 DNA: TGTGCCAGCAGTTTAACTGGGGGGCTTTTTGATACGCAGTATTTT.

This clonotype was seen at least ten times. The V call is TRBV6-1, the J call TRBJ2-1, with TRBD2 matching 9 bases. Trimming cost V 2 bases and J 4 bases; bases outside gene matches: 3. CDR3 length: 15 amino acids. CDR1 and CDR2 (germline): MNHNS, SASEGT. This chain's CDR3 is CASSEFSGGYNEQFF. The DNA for the CDR3 is TGTGCCAGCAGTGAATTTAGCGGGGGATACAATGAGCAGTTCTTC.